These 3 T cell receptor beta chains were all obtained from the same sample, sequenced in a study of T cells after yellow fever vaccination. One entry per CDR3 protein, called by TCRdb with MiXCR from the 5' RACE reads. The top ten hold about 17% of the sample, which has under 600,000 distinct CDR3 sequences, roughly a fifth seen once. The source was PBMCs, collected 20 to 25 days after the first yellow fever vaccination. These receptors were collected from a man younger than 30 who received the YFV17D yellow fever vaccine.

This chain connects TRBV5-1 to TRBJ2-2; D ambiguous. V was trimmed by 7 bases and J by 4 bases, leaving 8 bases between them. CDR3 length equals 12 residues. Germline V gene sequence: CDR1 SGHRS, CDR2 YFSETQ. The CDR3 region is CASVKSTGELFF. The CDR3 DNA is TGCGCCAGCGTTAAGAGCACCGGGGAGCTGTTTTTT.

V and J are TRBV18 and TRBJ2-3; no reliable D call. The CDR3 runs 11 residues. V lost 3 bases and J lost 7, with 5 bases in between. The germline V gene has CDR1 KGHSH and CDR2 LQKENI. CDR3 in amino acids: CASSPPNTQYF. CDR3 sequence (DNA): TGTGCCAGCTCACCCCCCAATACGCAGTATTTT.

The chain uses TRBV5-1 and TRBJ1-3, with TRBD1 matching 9 bases. This CDR3 is 14 amino acids long. Germline CDR1 is SGHRS and CDR2 is YFSETQ. V shed 6 bases, J shed 3 bases, and the junction held 4 bases outside the gene matches. The CDR3 is CASTETGGGNTIYF. CDR3 sequence (DNA): TGCGCCAGCACTGAGACAGGGGGTGGAAACACCATATATTTT.